A selection of T cell receptor beta chains follows, all from one sample in a study of cytomegalovirus exposure and HLA in healthy donors. The table came from immunoSEQ multiplex PCR; TCRdb's copy has only in-frame clones and leaves some out. This table has 120,000 to 150,000 clones, around two thirds appearing once. Sequencing was done on a sample of PBMCs. The receptors come from a woman younger than 35 in good health and CMV-seronegative. The CDR3 runs from the conserved cysteine through the conserved F or W. Fields, in order: clone size, V gene, J gene, D gene, CDR3 DNA, CDR3 protein. D genes are given only for firm matches. Clone size appears in some rows only: once, few, many, or a class for an expanded clone.

few	TRBV6-5	TRBJ1-5	NA	TGTGCCAGCCTCAAGTTGTCGACTAATCAGCCCCAGCATTTT	CASLKLSTNQPQHF
NA	TRBV28	TRBJ2-1	TRBD2	TGTGCCAGCGGGACTAGCGGGGGGGCTATCCGCAATGAGCAGTTCTTC	CASGTSGGAIRNEQFF
NA	TRBV5-1	TRBJ1-1	NA	TGCGCCAGCAGCTTTTACCAGGGGACCAACGCTGAAGCTTTCTTT	CASSFYQGTNAEAFF
NA	TRBV6-5	TRBJ2-1	NA	TGTGCCAGCAGTTACGCTGGGGGCTCCCTGGGCAATGAGCAGTTCTTC	CASSYAGGSLGNEQFF
once	TRBV5-5	TRBJ1-1	NA	TGTGCCAGCAGCGGAGCTTTCATGAACACTGAAGCTTTCTTT	CASSGAFMNTEAFF
NA	TRBV14	TRBJ2-5	NA	TGTGCCAGCAGCCGCCTCGGACAGCAAGAGACCCAGTACTTC	CASSRLGQQETQYF
NA	TRBV30	TRBJ2-5	TRBD1	TGTGCCTGGAGTGCCTCCGGGACAGGGCGAGAGACCCAGTACTTC	CAWSASGTGRETQYF
once	TRBV6-6	TRBJ2-1	NA	TGTGCCAGCAGTTCCTTTAGCCCCACACCCTACAATGAGCAGTTCTTC	CASSSFSPTPYNEQFF
NA	TRBV6-1	TRBJ2-4	NA	TGTGCCAGCAGTGATTCTAGTCGGGTTAACATTCAGTACTTC	CASSDSSRVNIQYF
NA	TRBV7-6	TRBJ1-4	NA	TGTGCCAGCAGCTTAGCTGAAACAGGGACTAGGTTTTTT	CASSLAETGTRFF
few	TRBV28	TRBJ2-7	NA	TGTGCCAGCAGTTCGGGACTGCCATACGAGCAGTACTTC	CASSSGLPYEQYF
NA	TRBV5-4	TRBJ1-2	TRBD1	TGTGCCAGCAGCTTGGCCATAGGACAGGGGGCTGGGTATGGCCACACCTTC	CASSLAIGQGAGYGHTF
NA	TRBV27	TRBJ2-1	NA	TGTGCCAGCAGTTTATCGTCAGGACAAAGATACGAGCAGTTCTTC	CASSLSSGQRYEQFF
NA	TRBV5-6	TRBJ1-5	NA	TGTGCCAGCAGCTTTGGGGCAGGAGGCAATCAGCCCCAGCATTTT	CASSFGAGGNQPQHF
NA	TRBV7-9	TRBJ2-1	NA	TGTGCCAGCAGCTTAGGGGGCAATTACAATGAGCAGTTCTTC	CASSLGGNYNEQFF
once	TRBV19	TRBJ1-1	TRBD1	TGTGCCAGTAGTATGAGGGGGACAGGGGGTCAATCTGAAGCTTTCTTT	CASSMRGTGGQSEAFF
NA	TRBV6-5	TRBJ1-1	NA	TGTGCCAGCAGTCTGCGGCGGGGGCGTACTGAAGCTTTCTTT	CASSLRRGRTEAFF
NA	TRBV27	TRBJ2-1	NA	TGTGCCAGCAGTTTATTAGGGGACTCAGACATCAATGAGCAGTTCTTC	CASSLLGDSDINEQFF
NA	TRBV18	TRBJ2-1	TRBD1	TGTGCCAGCTCACCAGGGACAGGGGCGACGCGGGCTACATGGGGCTACAATGAGCAGTTCTTC	CASSPGTGATRATWGYNEQFF
NA	TRBV9	TRBJ1-1	TRBD1	TGTGCCAGCAGCGTAGGGGGACAGGGGTTTTTGAACACTGAAGCTTTCTTT	CASSVGGQGFLNTEAFF
NA	TRBV5-8	TRBJ2-5	NA	TGTGCCAGCAGCTTGGTTAGTTTGGAGACCCAGTACTTC	CASSLVSLETQYF
NA	TRBV27	TRBJ1-5	NA	TGTGCCAGCAGTTCTAGTTTTAGCAATCAGCCCCAGCATTTT	CASSSSFSNQPQHF
NA	TRBV4-2	TRBJ2-3	NA	TGTGCCAGCAGCCAACCTGACAGCCGCACAGATACGCAGTATTTT	CASSQPDSRTDTQYF
NA	TRBV7-9	TRBJ2-3	TRBD2	TGTGCCAGCAGCATCATGGGACTAGCGGGAGTTGGTAGCACAGATACGCAGTATTTT	CASSIMGLAGVGSTDTQYF
NA	TRBV18	TRBJ2-3	TRBD1	TGTGCCAGCTCACCCGACAGGGCTTACACAGATACGCAGTATTTT	CASSPDRAYTDTQYF
NA	TRBV11-2	TRBJ1-2	NA	TGTGCCAGCAGCTTAGATTACAGGGACGGCTACACCTTC	CASSLDYRDGYTF
NA	TRBV7-2	TRBJ2-1	TRBD2	TGTGCCAGCAGCTTAGAGAGCGGGGTAAAAAACAATGAGCAGTTCTTC	CASSLESGVKNNEQFF
few	TRBV7-9	TRBJ2-1	NA	TGTGCCAGCAGCTACATACAGGGCCAGCCCTACAATGAGCAGTTCTTC	CASSYIQGQPYNEQFF
NA	TRBV19	TRBJ2-3	TRBD1	TGTGCCACCATTAAGACAGGGGGCTCTGAAGATACGCAGTATTTT	CATIKTGGSEDTQYF
few	TRBV11-2	TRBJ2-1	TRBD2	TGTGCCAGCAGCTACCGCGGGGGAGAGAATGAGCAGTTCTTC	CASSYRGGENEQFF
once	TRBV6-5	TRBJ1-5	TRBD1	TGTGCCAGCAGCGGACAGGGGGGCAACAATCAGCCCCAGCATTTT	CASSGQGGNNQPQHF
NA	TRBV15	TRBJ2-2	NA	TGTGCCACCAGCAGAGACAGGGTGCAGGGCCGGGAGCTGTTTTTT	CATSRDRVQGRELFF
NA	TRBV5-4	TRBJ2-3	NA	TGTGCCAGCAGCTTGGAACGGGACGGGAGAGCGCAGTATTTT	CASSLERDGRAQYF
NA	TRBV15	TRBJ2-2	NA	TGTGCCACCAGCAGAGTCAGGTTGAACACCGGGGAGCTGTTTTTT	CATSRVRLNTGELFF
NA	TRBV11-3	TRBJ2-1	TRBD2	TGTGCCAGCAGCTTAGATCATAGGCGGGAGGTAGGTGAGCAGTTCTTC	CASSLDHRREVGEQFF
NA	TRBV18	TRBJ1-6	NA	TGTGCCAGCTCACCACCGGGAAGGGGAACCCTCCACTTT	CASSPPGRGTLHF
NA	TRBV6-5	TRBJ1-2	NA	TGTGCCAGCAGCGAAACAGTACTAGCTAACTATGGCTACACCTTC	CASSETVLANYGYTF
NA	TRBV7-6	TRBJ2-5	TRBD2	TGTGCCAGCAGCTTAGGACTAGCGGCCCACCAAGAGACCCAGTACTTC	CASSLGLAAHQETQYF
NA	TRBV6-5	TRBJ1-4	NA	TGTGCCAGCAGCCTGACACGGAATGAAAAACTGTTTTTT	CASSLTRNEKLFF
few	TRBV4-3	TRBJ2-3	NA	TGCGCCAGCAGCCTCAACCTCGGGGGCACAGATACGCAGTATTTT	CASSLNLGGTDTQYF
NA	TRBV19	TRBJ1-5	NA	TGTGCCAGTAGCACAGGGAGGGGAGCCAATCAGCCCCAGCATTTT	CASSTGRGANQPQHF
NA	TRBV5-8	TRBJ2-5	TRBD2	TGTGCCAGCAGCCCGGGACTAGCTTTTATTCGAGAGACCCAGTACTTC	CASSPGLAFIRETQYF
NA	TRBV7-3	TRBJ1-6	TRBD1	TGTGCCAGCAGCTTAAGACAGGGTAATTCACCCCTCCACTTT	CASSLRQGNSPLHF
once	TRBV7-9	TRBJ1-1	NA	TGTGCCAGCAGCTCAGGCGCGAACACTGAAGCTTTCTTT	CASSSGANTEAFF
once	TRBV4-2	TRBJ2-5	NA	TGTGCCAGCAGCCAAGCTATGGCAGGGTTGGGGGAGACCCAGTACTTC	CASSQAMAGLGETQYF
NA	TRBV7-8	TRBJ2-6	TRBD1	TGTGCCAGCAGCTTAAAGAGGCAGGGGGCGAGCGGGGCCAACGTCCTGACTTTC	CASSLKRQGASGANVLTF
NA	TRBV6-6	TRBJ1-3	TRBD1	TGTGCCAGCAGTTTTGGACAGGCCCTAACAGGAAACACCATATATTTT	CASSFGQALTGNTIYF
once	TRBV5-1	TRBJ1-1	TRBD1	TGCGCCAGCAGCGTGGACAGGGGACGGACTGAAGCTTTCTTT	CASSVDRGRTEAFF